This T cell receptor (beta chain) was retrieved from a study of T-cell reconstitution after alpha-beta-depleted transplantation in children. Whole-study results and caveats: Newly produced T cells mostly provided counts and TCRbeta diversity after one year, as hyperexpanded clones declined.

Construction of the TCRbeta library involved unique molecular identifiers. TCRdb reprocessed the PCR reads with MiXCR, giving one entry per CDR3 protein. Of approximately 500,000 distinct CDR3 sequences in the sample, 25% to 30% were seen once. On this clonotype: Its matching antigen is unknown.

The CDR3 sequence is 14 residues long. Germline values: CDR1 DFQATT, CDR2 SNEGSKA (reference sequence). V lost 6 bases and J lost 4; bases outside the gene matches: 7. This sequence joins TRBV20-1 and TRBJ2-2; 8 bases fit TRBD1. This TCR derives from a boy in the first two years of life with Wiskott-Aldrich syndrome, due to receive a stem cell transplant. This sample comprised PBMCs, obtained before TCRalphabeta/CD19-depleted stem cell transplant. DNA for the CDR3: TGCAGTGCAGCCTGGACAGGGACCACCGGGGAGCTGTTTTTT. It codes for CSAAWTGTTGELFF.